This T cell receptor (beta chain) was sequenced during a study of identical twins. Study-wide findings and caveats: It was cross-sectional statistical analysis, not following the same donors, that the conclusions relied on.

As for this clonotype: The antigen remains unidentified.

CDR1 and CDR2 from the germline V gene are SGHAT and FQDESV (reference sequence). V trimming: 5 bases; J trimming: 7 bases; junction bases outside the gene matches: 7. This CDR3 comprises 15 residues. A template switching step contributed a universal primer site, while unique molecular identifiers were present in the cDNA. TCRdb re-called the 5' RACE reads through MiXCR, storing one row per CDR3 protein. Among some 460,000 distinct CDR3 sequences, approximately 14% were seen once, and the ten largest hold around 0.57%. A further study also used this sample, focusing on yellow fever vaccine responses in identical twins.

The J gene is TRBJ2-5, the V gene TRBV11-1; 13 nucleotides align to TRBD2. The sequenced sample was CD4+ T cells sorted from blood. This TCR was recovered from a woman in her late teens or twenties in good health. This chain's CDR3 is CASSTGLAGAGTQYF. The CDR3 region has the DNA TGTGCCAGCAGCACCGGACTAGCGGGGGCGGGGACCCAGTACTTC.